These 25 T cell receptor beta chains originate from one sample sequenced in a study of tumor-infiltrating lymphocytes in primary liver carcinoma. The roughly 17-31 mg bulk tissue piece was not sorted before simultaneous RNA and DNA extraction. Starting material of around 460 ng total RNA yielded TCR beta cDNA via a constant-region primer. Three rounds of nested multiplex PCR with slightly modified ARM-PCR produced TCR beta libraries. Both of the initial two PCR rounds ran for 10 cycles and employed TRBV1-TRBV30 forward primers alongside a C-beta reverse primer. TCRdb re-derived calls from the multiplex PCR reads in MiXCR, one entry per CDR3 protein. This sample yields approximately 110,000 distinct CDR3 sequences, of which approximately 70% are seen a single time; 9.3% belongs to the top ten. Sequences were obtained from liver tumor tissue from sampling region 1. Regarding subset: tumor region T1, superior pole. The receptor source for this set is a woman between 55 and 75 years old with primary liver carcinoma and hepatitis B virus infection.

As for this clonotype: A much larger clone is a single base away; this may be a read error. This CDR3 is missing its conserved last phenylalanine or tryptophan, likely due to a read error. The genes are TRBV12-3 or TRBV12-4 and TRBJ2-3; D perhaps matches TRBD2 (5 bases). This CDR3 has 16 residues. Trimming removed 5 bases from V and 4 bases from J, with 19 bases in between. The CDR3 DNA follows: TGTGCCAGCAGTCACCTCAGGAGCGTGGAGGCAGATACGCAGTATTCT. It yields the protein CASSHLRSVEADTQYS.

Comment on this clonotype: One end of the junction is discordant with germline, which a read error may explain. CDR3 region: CSVPQGPNTGKLFF. The CDR3 nucleotides are TGCAGCGTCCCGCAGGGGCCCAACACCGGGAAGCTGTTTTTT. The rearrangement links TRBV29-1 to TRBJ2-2, with a tentative D call TRBD1 (6 bases). This CDR3 region has 14 residues. CDR1 is SQVTM and CDR2 is ANQGSEA in the germline V gene.

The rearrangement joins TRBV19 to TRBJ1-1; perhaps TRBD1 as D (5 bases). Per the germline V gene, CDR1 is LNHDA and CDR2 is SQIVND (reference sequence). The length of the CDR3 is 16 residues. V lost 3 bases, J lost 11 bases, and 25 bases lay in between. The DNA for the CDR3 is TGTGCCAGTAGTATTCCGCCAGTATCAGGACATCGGACGGCTTTCTTT. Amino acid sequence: CASSIPPVSGHRTAFF.

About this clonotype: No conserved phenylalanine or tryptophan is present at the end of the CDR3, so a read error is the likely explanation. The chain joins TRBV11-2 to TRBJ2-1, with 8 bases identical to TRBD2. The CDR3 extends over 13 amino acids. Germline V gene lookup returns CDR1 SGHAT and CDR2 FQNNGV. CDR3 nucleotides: TGTGTCAGCAGCTGGATTAGCGGGGCAGAGCAGTTCATC. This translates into CVSSWISGAEQFI.

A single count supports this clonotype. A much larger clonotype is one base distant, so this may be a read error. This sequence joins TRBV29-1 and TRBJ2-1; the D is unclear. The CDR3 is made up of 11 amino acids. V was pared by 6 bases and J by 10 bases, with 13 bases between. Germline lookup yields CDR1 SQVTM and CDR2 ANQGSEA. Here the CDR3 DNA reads TGCAGCGTACACTGGTCTGGCGAGCAGTTCTTC. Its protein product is CSVHWSGEQFF.

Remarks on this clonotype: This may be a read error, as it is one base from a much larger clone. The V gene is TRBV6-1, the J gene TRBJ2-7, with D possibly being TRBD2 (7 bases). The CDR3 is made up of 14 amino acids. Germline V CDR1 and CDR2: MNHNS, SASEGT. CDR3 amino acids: CASTPRGASYKQYF. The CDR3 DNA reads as TGTGCCAGCACTCCCCGGGGGGCATCCTACAAGCAGTACTTC.

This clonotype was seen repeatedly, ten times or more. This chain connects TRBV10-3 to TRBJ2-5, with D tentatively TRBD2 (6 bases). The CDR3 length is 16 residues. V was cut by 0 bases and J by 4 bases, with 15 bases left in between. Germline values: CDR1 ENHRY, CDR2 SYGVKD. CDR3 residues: CAISESPVERAETQYF. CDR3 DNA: TGTGCCATCAGTGAGTCCCCCGTGGAGCGGGCAGAGACCCAGTACTTC.

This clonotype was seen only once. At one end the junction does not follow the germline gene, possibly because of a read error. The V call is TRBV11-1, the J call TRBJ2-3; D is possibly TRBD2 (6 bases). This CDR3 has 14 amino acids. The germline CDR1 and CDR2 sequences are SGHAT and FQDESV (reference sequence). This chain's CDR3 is CTNSLRQRTGESNF. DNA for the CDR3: TGTACCAACAGCTTAAGGCAGCGTACGGGAGAGTCTAACTTT.

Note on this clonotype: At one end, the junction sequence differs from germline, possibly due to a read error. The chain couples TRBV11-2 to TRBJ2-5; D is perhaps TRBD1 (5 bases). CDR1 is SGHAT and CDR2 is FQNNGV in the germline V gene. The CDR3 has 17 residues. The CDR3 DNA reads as TGTGCCAGCAACTTAGATGGTAGGGGCGCGGATGCTGAGACCCAGTACTTC. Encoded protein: CASNLDGRGADAETQYF.

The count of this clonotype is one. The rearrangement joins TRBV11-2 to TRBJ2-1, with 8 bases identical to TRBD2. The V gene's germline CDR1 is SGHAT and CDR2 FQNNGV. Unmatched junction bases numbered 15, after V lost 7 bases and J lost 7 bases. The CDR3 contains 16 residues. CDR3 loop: CASNFTKGLVGNEQFF. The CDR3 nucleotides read TGTGCCAGCAACTTCACTAAGGGACTAGTGGGAAATGAGCAGTTCTTC.

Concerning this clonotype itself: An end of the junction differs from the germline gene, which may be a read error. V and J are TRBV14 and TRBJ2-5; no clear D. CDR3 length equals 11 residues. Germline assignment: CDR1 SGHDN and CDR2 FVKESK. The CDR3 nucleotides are TGTGCCAGCAGCAGACGAGAGAGCCAGTACTTC. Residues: CASSRRESQYF.

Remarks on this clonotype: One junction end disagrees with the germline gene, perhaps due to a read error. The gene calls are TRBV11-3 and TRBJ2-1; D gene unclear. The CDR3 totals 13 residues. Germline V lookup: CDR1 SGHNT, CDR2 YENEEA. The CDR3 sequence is CPSSPGSYNEQFF. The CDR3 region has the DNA TGTCCCAGCAGCCCCGGATCTTACAATGAGCAGTTCTTC.

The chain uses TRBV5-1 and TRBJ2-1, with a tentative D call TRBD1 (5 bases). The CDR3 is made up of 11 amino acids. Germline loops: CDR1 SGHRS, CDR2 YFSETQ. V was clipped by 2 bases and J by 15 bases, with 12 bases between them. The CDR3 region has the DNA TGCGCCAGCAGCTTCGCCGAGGACATGTTCTTC. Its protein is CASSFAEDMFF.

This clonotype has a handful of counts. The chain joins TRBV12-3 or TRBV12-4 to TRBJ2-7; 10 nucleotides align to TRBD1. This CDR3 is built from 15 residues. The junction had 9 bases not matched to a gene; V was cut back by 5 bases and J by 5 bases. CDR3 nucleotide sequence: TGTGCCAGCAGTCCCCGGGACAGGGGATCTCACGAGCAGTACTTC. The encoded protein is CASSPRDRGSHEQYF.

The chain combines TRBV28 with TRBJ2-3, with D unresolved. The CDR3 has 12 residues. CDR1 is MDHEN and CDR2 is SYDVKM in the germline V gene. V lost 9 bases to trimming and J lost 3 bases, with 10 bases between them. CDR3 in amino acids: CASSTMTDTQYF. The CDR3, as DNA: TGTGCCAGTAGTACGATGACAGATACGCAGTATTTT. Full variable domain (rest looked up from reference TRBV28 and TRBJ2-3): DVKVTQSSRYLVKRTGEKVFLECVQDMDHENMFWYRQDPGLGLRLIYFSYDVKMKEKGDIPEGYSVSREKKERFSLILESASTNQTSMYLCASSTMTDTQYFGPGTRLTVL.

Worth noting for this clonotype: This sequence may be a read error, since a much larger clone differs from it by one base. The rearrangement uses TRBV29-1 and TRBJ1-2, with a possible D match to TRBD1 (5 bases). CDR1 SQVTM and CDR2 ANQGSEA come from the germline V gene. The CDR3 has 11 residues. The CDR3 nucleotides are TGCAGCGCTGCCCAGGGCTATGGCTACATCTTC. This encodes CSAAQGYGYIF.

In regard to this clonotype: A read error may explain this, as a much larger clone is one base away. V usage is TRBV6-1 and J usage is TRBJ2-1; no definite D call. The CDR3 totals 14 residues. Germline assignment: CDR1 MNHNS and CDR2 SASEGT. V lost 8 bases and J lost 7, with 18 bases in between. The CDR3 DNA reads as TGTGCCAGCTCAGTGAAGACACCCTGGAATGAGCAGTTCTTC. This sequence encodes CASSVKTPWNEQFF.

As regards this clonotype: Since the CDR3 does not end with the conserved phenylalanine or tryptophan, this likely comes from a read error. CDR3 DNA: TGTGCCAGCGGGTATACCGACGAGCAGTACTTA. Its translation is CASGYTDEQYL. The V gene is TRBV11-3, the J gene TRBJ2-7; D unclear. V lost 8 bases to trimming and J lost 5 bases, with 10 bases between them. The CDR3 length is 11 residues. Germline V gene lookup returns CDR1 SGHNT and CDR2 YENEEA.

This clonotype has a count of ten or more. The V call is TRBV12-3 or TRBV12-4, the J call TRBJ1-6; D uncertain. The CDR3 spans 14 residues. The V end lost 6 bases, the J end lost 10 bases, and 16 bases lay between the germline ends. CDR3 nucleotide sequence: TGTGCCAGCAGCTCGACCGAAAATTGGTCACCCCTCCACTTT. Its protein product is CASSSTENWSPLHF.

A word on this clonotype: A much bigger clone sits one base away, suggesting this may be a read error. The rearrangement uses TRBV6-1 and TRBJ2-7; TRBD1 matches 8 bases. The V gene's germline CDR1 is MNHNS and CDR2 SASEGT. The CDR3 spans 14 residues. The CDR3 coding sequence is TGTGCCAGCAGTGAGGACAGGGTTAGCTACAAGCAGTACTTC. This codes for CASSEDRVSYKQYF.

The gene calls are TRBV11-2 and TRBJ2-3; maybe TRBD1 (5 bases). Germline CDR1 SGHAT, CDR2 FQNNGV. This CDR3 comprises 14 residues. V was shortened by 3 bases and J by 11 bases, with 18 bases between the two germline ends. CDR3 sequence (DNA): TGTGCCAGCAGCTTTGGACACAGCACAGGTATGCAGTATTTT. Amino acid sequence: CASSFGHSTGMQYF. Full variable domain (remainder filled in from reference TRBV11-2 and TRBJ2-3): EAGVAQSPRYKIIEKRQSVAFWCNPISGHATLYWYQQILGQGPKLLIQFQNNGVVDDSQLPKDRFSAERLKGVDSTLKIQPAKLEDSAVYLCASSFGHSTGMQYFGPGTRLTVL.

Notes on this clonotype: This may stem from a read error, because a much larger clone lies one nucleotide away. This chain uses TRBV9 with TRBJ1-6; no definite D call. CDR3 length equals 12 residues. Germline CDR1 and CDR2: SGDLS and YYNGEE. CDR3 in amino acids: CACSVDNSPLHF. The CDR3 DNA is TGTGCCTGCAGCGTCGATAATTCACCCCTCCACTTT. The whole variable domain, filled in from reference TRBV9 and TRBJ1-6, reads DSGVTQTPKHLITATGQRVTLRCSPRSGDLSVYWYQQSLDQGLQFLIQYYNGEERAKGNILERFSAQQFPDLHSELNLSSLELGDSALYFCACSVDNSPLHFGNGTRLTVT.

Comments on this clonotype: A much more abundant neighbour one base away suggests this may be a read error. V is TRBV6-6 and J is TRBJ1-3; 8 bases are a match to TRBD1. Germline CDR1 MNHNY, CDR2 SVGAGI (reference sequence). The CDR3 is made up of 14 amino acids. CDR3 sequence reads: CTSSQGQAVNTIYF. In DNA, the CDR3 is TGTACCAGCAGTCAGGGACAGGCGGTCAACACCATATATTTT.

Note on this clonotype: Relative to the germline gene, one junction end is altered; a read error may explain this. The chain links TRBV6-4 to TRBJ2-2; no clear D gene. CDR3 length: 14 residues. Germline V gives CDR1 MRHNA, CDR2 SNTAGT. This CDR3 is CASSFDKNAGELFF. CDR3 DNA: TGTGCCAGCAGTTTCGACAAGAACGCCGGGGAGCTGTTTTTT.

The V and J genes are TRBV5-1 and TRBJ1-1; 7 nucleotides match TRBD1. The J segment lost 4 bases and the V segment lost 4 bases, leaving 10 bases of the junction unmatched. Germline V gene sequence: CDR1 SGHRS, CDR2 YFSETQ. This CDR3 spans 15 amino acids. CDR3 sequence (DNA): TGCGCCAGCAGCGGACGCGAGACAGGGCGCACTGAAGCTTTCTTT. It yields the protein CASSGRETGRTEAFF.